Following are 8 T cell receptor beta chains from one sample sequenced in a study of T-cell reconstitution after alpha-beta-depleted transplantation in children. Unique molecular identifiers were used in preparing the TCRbeta library. MiXCR was run by TCRdb on the PCR reads, yielding one entry per CDR3 protein. The sample shows about 980,000 distinct CDR3 sequences, around 30% of them seen only once. Specimen: PBMCs, mostly from graft donor cells, collected 360 days after TCRalphabeta/CD19-depleted stem cell transplant. The source is a boy in the first two years of life who had a stem cell transplant for SCID, so the T cells may come from the graft donor.

This chain joins TRBV7-6 and TRBJ1-1; no reliable D call. CDR3 length: 13 amino acids. CDR1 SGHVS and CDR2 FNYEAQ come from the germline V gene. The V end was cut by 5 bases, the J end by 3 bases, with 10 bases between. In nucleotides, the CDR3 is TGTGCCAGCAGCCGCAGGTTGGACACTGAAGCTTTCTTT. It specifies CASSRRLDTEAFF.

This chain connects TRBV20-1 to TRBJ2-7; 7 positions agree with TRBD1. The CDR3 sequence is 14 residues long. Per germline, CDR1 DFQATT and CDR2 SNEGSKA (reference sequence). Trimming cost V 3 bases and J 3 bases; bases outside gene matches: 8. The CDR3 loop reads CSASQTGTGYEQYF. The CDR3, as DNA: TGCAGTGCTAGCCAGACAGGGACGGGCTACGAGCAGTACTTC.

The CDR3 sequence is CASSGWDVYNEQFF. CDR3 bases: TGTGCCAGCAGTGGTTGGGACGTCTACAATGAGCAGTTCTTC. This chain joins TRBV7-9 and TRBJ2-1, with D possibly called TRBD1 or TRBD2 (5 bases each). The germline gives CDR1 SEHNR, CDR2 FQNEAQ (reference sequence). The CDR3 runs 14 residues. Trimming took off 6 bases at V and 3 bases at J, with 12 bases between the two ends.

The sample holds many counts of this clonotype. V and J are TRBV7-2 and TRBJ2-1, with 8 nucleotides matching TRBD1. Germline lookup yields CDR1 SGHTA and CDR2 FQGNSA. This CDR3 has 16 amino acids. Losses at the gene ends were 5 bases for V and 4 bases for J; bases not matched to a gene: 10. CDR3 nucleotides: TGTGCCAGCAGCCCCCAGGGGGCTTGGGTATACAATGAGCAGTTCTTC. Translating gives CASSPQGAWVYNEQFF.

This chain uses TRBV4-1 with TRBJ1-2; TRBD1 agrees at 7 bases. The CDR3 sequence is 15 residues long. V lost 4 bases to trimming and J lost 2 bases; unmatched junction nucleotides: 7. Germline V CDR1 and CDR2: MGHRA, YSYEKL. The CDR3 is CASSRTGTANYGYTF. Here the CDR3 DNA reads TGCGCCAGCAGCCGAACCGGGACAGCGAACTATGGCTACACCTTC.

The chain uses TRBV9 and TRBJ2-2, with 10 bases lining up with TRBD1. CDR3 length equals 16 residues. Germline CDR1 reads SGDLS; CDR2 reads YYNGEE. Trimming took 0 bases from V and 5 from J; bases not matched to a gene: 4. This CDR3 reads CASSVAGTGVTGELFF. In DNA form, the CDR3 reads TGTGCCAGCAGCGTAGCAGGGACAGGGGTAACCGGGGAGCTGTTTTTT.

The table lists this clonotype with a few counts. The gene calls are TRBV20-1 and TRBJ2-7, with 7 positions matching TRBD1. The trim removed 1 base at V and 6 bases at J, leaving 9 bases unmatched. Germline CDR1 and CDR2: DFQATT and SNEGSKA (reference sequence). CDR3 length equals 14 residues. DNA for the CDR3: TGCAGTGCTAGAGTACCAGGGGGAGTGGGCGAGCAGTACTTC. Amino acid sequence: CSARVPGGVGEQYF.

V is TRBV29-1 and J is TRBJ2-7, with TRBD1 as a possible D gene (6 bases). V lost 4 bases to trimming and J lost 5 bases, with 12 bases between them. Germline lookup yields CDR1 SQVTM and CDR2 ANQGSEA. The CDR3 extends over 12 amino acids. The CDR3 loop is CSVGRGAHEQYF. As DNA, the CDR3 is TGCAGCGTTGGCAGGGGAGCCCACGAGCAGTACTTC.